These 31 T cell receptor beta chains share one sample of origin, sequenced in a study of PD-1 blockade in classical Hodgkin lymphoma. Produced via immunoSEQ multiplex PCR; TCRdb's table is partial and in-frame only. This table holds about 96,000 clones, just over 90% found once. Time point of the sample: cycle 4 day 1 (C4D1), after 6 weeks of nivolumab. Every one of the patients relapsed after autologous stem cell transplantation (brentuximab vedotin exposure was variable). The sequencing used peripheral blood mononuclear cells (PBMCs), collected before the fourth cycle of nivolumab. Receptors originate from a human donor with classical Hodgkin lymphoma.

The chain employs TRBV5-1 and TRBJ2-2; D is possibly TRBD1 or TRBD2 (5 bases each). Trimming stripped 2 bases from V and 6 bases from J, with 11 bases between. Germline CDR1 reads SGHRS; CDR2 reads YFSETQ. CDR3 size: 14 residues. CDR3 region: CASSFLRGSGELFF. Here the CDR3 DNA reads TGCGCCAGCAGCTTCCTCCGGGGCTCCGGGGAGCTGTTTTTT.

The chain joins TRBV10-3 to TRBJ2-7; D is possibly TRBD1 (6 bases). The V gene lost 4 bases and the J gene lost 1 base, with 14 bases spanning the gap. Germline lookup yields CDR1 ENHRY and CDR2 SYGVKD. The CDR3 extends over 15 amino acids. CDR3 sequence (DNA): TGTGCCATCAGTGGGTCGGACAGTTTTTCCTACGAGCAGTACTTC. It codes for CAISGSDSFSYEQYF.

This chain uses TRBV27 with TRBJ2-1; TRBD2 matches at 9 bases. This CDR3 has 17 amino acids. CDR1 is MNHEY, CDR2 SMNVEV, per germline (reference sequence). V dropped 0 bases and J dropped 4; count of bases not matched to a gene: 7. The CDR3 sequence: CASSLSTGTSPYNEQFF. The DNA for the CDR3 is TGTGCCAGCAGTTTATCGACGGGGACTAGCCCTTACAATGAGCAGTTCTTC.

This sequence joins TRBV27 and TRBJ2-1; D is ambiguous. Germline CDR1 reads MNHEY; CDR2 reads SMNVEV (reference sequence). This CDR3 has 20 amino acids. Trimming pared 2 bases from V and 0 bases from J, leaving 23 bases between. The CDR3 loop reads CASSLGPWRWGNSSYNEQFF. The CDR3 DNA reads TGTGCCAGCAGTTTAGGCCCCTGGCGGTGGGGTAACAGCTCCTACAATGAGCAGTTCTTC.

This chain links TRBV28 with TRBJ2-6; D perhaps matches TRBD1 (6 bases). The germline V gene has CDR1 MDHEN and CDR2 SYDVKM. This CDR3 spans 18 amino acids. V was pared by 6 bases and J by 0 bases, with 18 bases between. The CDR3 DNA reads as TGTGCCAGCAGGGCAAACAGGGAGAGGGACTCTGGGGCCAACGTCCTGACTTTC. Translated: CASRANRERDSGANVLTF.

The chain links TRBV6-6 to TRBJ1-5; 7 bases line up with TRBD1. The CDR3 length is 16 residues. Trimming cost V 10 bases and J 0 bases; bases outside gene matches: 12. In germline, CDR1 is MNHNY, CDR2 SVGAGI (reference sequence). CDR3 amino acids: CATATGTAHSNQPQHF. DNA of the CDR3: TGTGCCACAGCGACCGGGACAGCTCATAGCAATCAGCCCCAGCATTTT.

The chain recombines TRBV28 with TRBJ2-4; 7 bases are a match to TRBD2. Germline V lookup: CDR1 MDHEN, CDR2 SYDVKM. CDR3 length equals 18 residues. The V segment lost 3 bases and the J segment 2 bases; nucleotides outside the gene matches: 13. The DNA for the CDR3 is TGTGCCAGCAGTTTCCTCAGAGGACTAGATTTAACCAAAAACATTCAGTACTTC. Protein sequence: CASSFLRGLDLTKNIQYF.

In nucleotides, the CDR3 is TGTGCCAGCAGTTATTTGGGGAGCTCCTACAATGAGCAGTTCTTC. It encodes CASSYLGSSYNEQFF. V is TRBV27 and J is TRBJ2-1, with D perhaps matching TRBD2 (5 bases). Germline loops: CDR1 MNHEY, CDR2 SMNVEV (reference sequence). This CDR3 is built from 15 residues. Trimming left V 4 bases short and J 0 bases short, with 10 bases between.

The chain employs TRBV30 and TRBJ2-5; D is perhaps TRBD1 or TRBD2 (5 bases each). Germline V CDR1 and CDR2: GTSNPN, SVGIG (reference sequence). V lost 3 bases and J lost 4, with 15 bases in between. This CDR3 comprises 14 residues. Here the CDR3 reads CAWRGPIPRETQYF. DNA for the CDR3: TGTGCCTGGAGGGGACCCATCCCGCGAGAGACCCAGTACTTC. The variable domain in full, with the rest retrieved from reference TRBV30 and TRBJ2-5, is SQTIHQWPATLVQPVGSPLSLECTVEGTSNPNLYWYRQAAGRGLQLLFYSVGIGQISSEVPQNLSASRPQDRQFILSSKKLLLSDSGFYLCAWRGPIPRETQYFGPGTRLLVL.

This chain joins TRBV18 and TRBJ1-3; 7 bases line up with TRBD1. CDR1 and CDR2 (germline): KGHSH, LQKENI. This CDR3 comprises 14 residues. Unmatched junction bases numbered 3, after V lost 3 bases and J lost 4 bases. CDR3 protein: CASSPGTEGNTIYF. CDR3 DNA sequence: TGTGCCAGCTCACCCGGGACAGAAGGAAACACCATATATTTT.

J is TRBJ2-7 and V is TRBV18, with 7 nucleotides matching TRBD2. The CDR3 spans 12 residues. Germline V lookup: CDR1 KGHSH, CDR2 LQKENI. Trimming at V came to 3 bases and at J to 6 bases, leaving 2 bases not matched to a gene. CDR3 nucleotide sequence: TGTGCCAGCTCACCGGGGAGGGTCGAGCAGTACTTC. Its protein product is CASSPGRVEQYF. Full variable domain (rest looked up from reference TRBV18 and TRBJ2-7): NAGVMQNPRHLVRRRGQEARLRCSPMKGHSHVYWYRQLPEEGLKFMVYLQKENIIDESGMPKERFSAEFPKEGPSILRIQQVVRGDSAAYFCASSPGRVEQYFGPGTRLTVT.

The rearrangement uses TRBV11-2 and TRBJ2-5; either TRBD1 or TRBD2 may supply D (6 bases each). Germline V lookup: CDR1 SGHAT, CDR2 FQNNGV. This CDR3 is 15 amino acids long. Trimming stripped 0 bases from V and 1 base from J, with 9 bases between. CDR3: CASSLDGGGQETQYF. The CDR3 bases are TGTGCCAGCAGCTTAGATGGAGGGGGCCAAGAGACCCAGTACTTC.

This chain joins TRBV19 and TRBJ2-7; TRBD1 matches 7 bases. The CDR3 is 15 amino acids. Germline CDR1 and CDR2: LNHDA and SQIVND (reference sequence). Trimming at V came to 5 bases and at J to 1 base, leaving 8 bases not matched to a gene. The CDR3 is CASSYRQGPSYEQYF. DNA of the CDR3: TGTGCCAGTAGTTATAGACAGGGTCCTTCCTACGAGCAGTACTTC.

The chain has TRBV5-1 and TRBJ2-7, with TRBD2 matching over 14 bases. V lost 4 bases, J lost 1 base, and 7 bases stayed unmatched. Germline V CDR1 and CDR2: SGHRS, YFSETQ. CDR3 length: 17 amino acids. The CDR3 spells CASSGGLAGVESYEQYF. CDR3 DNA: TGCGCCAGCAGCGGGGGACTAGCGGGAGTAGAATCCTACGAGCAGTACTTC.

V and J are TRBV7-2 and TRBJ1-2; D perhaps matches TRBD1 (6 bases). The germline V and J ends were trimmed by 1 base and 4 bases, with 13 bases remaining between them. The CDR3 is made up of 15 amino acids. Germline-derived CDR1 and CDR2 are SGHTA and FQGNSA. CDR3 loop: CASSLDQGSLYGYTF. CDR3 nucleotides: TGTGCCAGCAGCTTAGATCAGGGGTCTCTCTATGGCTACACCTTC.

V usage is TRBV5-6 and J usage is TRBJ2-1, with D perhaps matching TRBD2 (7 bases). CDR1 is SGHDT and CDR2 is YYEEEE in the germline V gene. V shed 3 bases and J shed 1 base, with 17 bases lying between them. The CDR3 contains 17 residues. CDR3 DNA sequence: TGTGCCAGCAGCTGGCGACAAAGCGGGACATCCTACAATGAGCAGTTCTTC. This encodes CASSWRQSGTSYNEQFF.

The chain uses TRBV11-2 and TRBJ2-3, with D unresolved. Germline CDR1 is SGHAT and CDR2 is FQNNGV. This CDR3 region has 10 residues. Trimming removed 4 bases from V and 7 bases from J, with 3 bases in between. The CDR3 loop reads CASSSYTQYF. In nucleotides, the CDR3 is TGTGCCAGCAGCTCCTATACGCAGTATTTT.

This rearrangement joins TRBV5-1 to TRBJ2-5, with 12 bases aligning to TRBD1. This CDR3 has 17 amino acids. With V trimmed by 4 bases and J by 5 bases, 12 bases remained unmatched. The germline CDR1 and CDR2 sequences are SGHRS and YFSETQ. Here the CDR3 reads CASSTQGQGAVRETQYF. CDR3 sequence (DNA): TGCGCCAGCAGCACCCAGGGACAGGGGGCCGTTCGGGAGACCCAGTACTTC.

Of note for this clone: The same CDR3 can be traced to other DNA sequences in this sample. The chain uses TRBV29-1 and TRBJ1-1; a weak D match, TRBD1 (6 bases). Germline CDR1 reads SQVTM; CDR2 reads ANQGSEA. V lost 6 bases to trimming and J lost 4 bases, with 15 bases between them. The CDR3 consists of 13 residues. The CDR3: CSVGTSLGTEAFF. The CDR3 DNA reads TGCAGCGTCGGGACAAGTCTGGGCACTGAAGCTTTCTTT.

The V gene is TRBV7-6, the J gene TRBJ1-1; the match to TRBD1 covers 9 bases. Germline trimming cut 5 bases from V and 5 bases from J; bases unmatched to any gene: 9. Germline lookup yields CDR1 SGHVS and CDR2 FNYEAQ. The CDR3 sequence is 15 residues long. The CDR3 DNA reads as TGTGCCAGCAGCCCACAGGGGGCGGTGTTAACTGAAGCTTTCTTT. Translation: CASSPQGAVLTEAFF.

V is TRBV27 and J is TRBJ2-1; TRBD2 matches 11 bases. With 4 bases clipped from V and 7 bases from J, the junction kept 3 bases outside the gene matches. CDR1 and CDR2 (germline): MNHEY, SMNVEV (reference sequence). CDR3 length: 14 residues. CDR3 protein: CASSSGTSGNEQFF. In nucleotides, the CDR3 is TGTGCCAGCAGTTCCGGGACTAGCGGTAATGAGCAGTTCTTC.

V usage is TRBV2 and J usage is TRBJ1-4; 8 bases are shared with TRBD1. The V segment lost 8 bases and the J segment 5 bases; nucleotides outside the gene matches: 7. CDR1 and CDR2 from the germline V gene are SNHLY and FYNNEI. CDR3 length equals 14 residues. The CDR3 DNA is TGTGCCAGCGCCAACGACAGGGGAAATGAAAAACTGTTTTTT. Its protein is CASANDRGNEKLFF.

The gene calls are TRBV6-6 and TRBJ2-7, with a tentative D call TRBD1 (6 bases). CDR3 length: 13 amino acids. In germline, CDR1 is MNHNY, CDR2 SVGAGI (reference sequence). The V end lost 7 bases, the J end lost 3 bases, and 13 bases lay between the germline ends. The CDR3 spells CASTRQGIYEQYF. CDR3 DNA sequence: TGTGCCAGCACACGGCAGGGGATCTACGAGCAGTACTTC.

The chain recombines TRBV2 with TRBJ2-7, with 10 bases matching TRBD2. The CDR3 runs to 14 residues. The ends lost 3 bases at V and 5 bases at J; junction bases unmatched: 4. Germline V lookup: CDR1 SNHLY, CDR2 FYNNEI. CDR3 bases: TGTGCCAGCAGTGACGCAGCGGGAGGGGACGAGCAGTACTTC. As protein: CASSDAAGGDEQYF.

This chain uses TRBV21-1 with TRBJ2-7; TRBD2 is taken as the D call from the table, unchecked against the DNA. TRBV21-1 is a pseudogene segment. This CDR3 comprises 18 residues. CDR3 in DNA: TGTGCCAGCAGCAAAGGGGCGTCTGGGCGGGAGATCGTTTACGAGCAGTACTTC. It encodes CASSKGASGREIVYEQYF.

This clone was seen only once. The rearrangement links TRBV6-6 to TRBJ2-7; D might be TRBD1 or TRBD2, each matching 5 bases. This CDR3 comprises 16 residues. Germline V gene lookup returns CDR1 MNHNY and CDR2 SVGAGI (reference sequence). Trimming removed 0 bases from V and 4 bases from J, with 16 bases in between. CDR3 sequence: CASSYSFRSGRYEQYF. The DNA of the CDR3 is TGTGCCAGCAGTTACTCGTTCCGGTCGGGACGATACGAGCAGTACTTC.

The chain joins TRBV19 to TRBJ1-1; TRBD1 is a possible D gene (5 bases). V was shortened by 7 bases and J by 1 base, with 13 bases between the two germline ends. The V gene's germline CDR1 is LNHDA and CDR2 SQIVND (reference sequence). The CDR3 spans 14 residues. CDR3 DNA: TGTGCCAGTAAGAGGGGACTGGCGAACACTGAAGCTTTCTTT. Translated, it gives CASKRGLANTEAFF.

This chain joins TRBV5-1 and TRBJ2-4; no firm D call. Germline V gene lookup returns CDR1 SGHRS and CDR2 YFSETQ. V gave up 4 bases and J gave up 0 bases, with 8 bases separating them. The CDR3 totals 14 residues. The CDR3 DNA is TGCGCCAGCAGCCCGGAATTAGCCAAAAACATTCAGTACTTC. It encodes CASSPELAKNIQYF. The variable domain in full, with the rest retrieved from reference TRBV5-1 and TRBJ2-4, is KAGVTQTPRYLIKTRGQQVTLSCSPISGHRSVSWYQQTPGQGLQFLFEYFSETQRNKGNFPGRFSGRQFSNSRSEMNVSTLELGDSALYLCASSPELAKNIQYFGAGTRLSVL.

The gene calls are TRBV4-1 and TRBJ2-7; D gene unclear. CDR3 length: 14 residues. Germline V gene data show CDR1 as MGHRA and CDR2 as YSYEKL. The V and J ends lost 1 base and 0 bases respectively, with 7 bases between them. Here the CDR3 DNA reads TGCGCCAGCAGCCAAGCGGTTAGCTCCTACGAGCAGTACTTC. Translating gives CASSQAVSSYEQYF.

The gene calls are TRBV6-1 and TRBJ1-1, with D maybe TRBD1 (5 bases). This CDR3 region has 13 residues. The germline V gene has CDR1 MNHNS and CDR2 SASEGT. V lost 8 bases and J lost 3, with 13 bases in between. The CDR3 protein is CASVWGEDTEAFF. CDR3 coding DNA: TGTGCCAGCGTCTGGGGGGAAGACACTGAAGCTTTCTTT.

This clone was detected once. The genes are TRBV5-1 and TRBJ1-1; D uncertain. Trimming cost V 4 bases and J 8 bases, with 27 bases left between them. The CDR3 length is 17 residues. CDR1 SGHRS and CDR2 YFSETQ come from the germline V gene. CDR3 loop: CASSPAGFGIRFSEAFF. The DNA for the CDR3 is TGCGCCAGCAGCCCAGCCGGGTTTGGCATTCGCTTCTCCGAAGCTTTCTTT.